The 29 T cell receptor beta chains below all came from one sample that was sequenced in a study of blood T cells in healthy people across ages. Through a sample-barcoded 5' primer and a J-beta primer mix, a second PCR was run for roughly 6 to 12 cycles. TCRdb re-analysed the 5' RACE reads in MiXCR, keeping a single row per CDR3 protein. This sample carries 850,000 to 1,000,000 distinct CDR3 sequences, around 49% of them seen once, and the ten largest clones take about an eighth. The sample was blood. These receptors originate from a man between 25 and 39 years old in good health.

As to this clonotype: One end of the junction varies from germline; a read error may be responsible. This sequence joins TRBV10-3 and TRBJ2-2; either TRBD1 or TRBD2 may fit D (5 bases each). This CDR3 has 15 amino acids. Germline V CDR1 and CDR2: ENHRY, SYGVKD. CDR3 loop: CAISESRQNTGELFF. CDR3 DNA sequence: TGTGCCATCAGTGAGTCCCGACAGAACACCGGGGAACTGTTTTTT.

This clonotype has more than one count but fewer than ten. V usage is TRBV28 and J usage is TRBJ2-3, with 10 nucleotides matching TRBD2. Germline trimming cut 5 bases from V and 2 bases from J; bases unmatched to any gene: 10. Germline CDR1 is MDHEN and CDR2 is SYDVKM. This CDR3 has 17 amino acids. The chain's CDR3 is CASSVITSGAFTDTQYF. The CDR3, as DNA: TGTGCCAGCAGTGTAATAACTAGCGGGGCCTTCACAGATACGCAGTATTTT.

The CDR3 coding sequence is TGTGCCAGCAGCTTAGGGGTGGCGGGTAAGCACTTTTACAATGAGCAGTTCTTC. It yields the protein CASSLGVAGKHFYNEQFF. This chain connects TRBV7-9 to TRBJ2-1, with D perhaps TRBD2 (5 bases). Trimming removed 1 base at V and 4 bases at J, with 20 bases between. The CDR3 has 18 amino acids. CDR1 SEHNR and CDR2 FQNEAQ come from the germline V gene (reference sequence).

CDR3 sequence (DNA): TGTGCCAGCAGGAGGGACAGGGGGACTGAAGAGACCCAGTACTTC. It specifies CASRRDRGTEETQYF. The rearrangement uses TRBV12-3 or TRBV12-4 and TRBJ2-5; 11 bases match TRBD1. V was pared by 6 bases and J by 3 bases, with 6 bases of the junction left unmatched. This CDR3 is built from 15 residues.

This clonotype was seen more than once but under ten times. V gene TRBV28 combines with J gene TRBJ1-5; D ambiguous. The V gene lost 6 bases and the J gene lost 0 bases, with 12 bases spanning the gap. CDR3 size: 15 residues. Germline V gene data show CDR1 as MDHEN and CDR2 as SYDVKM. The CDR3 sequence: CASSRYRSSNQPQHF. The CDR3 nucleotides are TGTGCCAGCAGCCGATACAGATCTAGCAATCAGCCCCAGCATTTT.

This clonotype was seen a handful of times. The gene calls are TRBV5-1 and TRBJ2-5, with 8 bases that match TRBD1. The germline CDR1 and CDR2 sequences are SGHRS and YFSETQ. This CDR3 comprises 14 residues. After removal of 5 bases from V and 3 bases from J, the junction contained 6 bases not matched to a gene. CDR3 DNA: TGCGCCAGCAGTATACAGGGGGACGAAGAGACCCAGTACTTC. It yields the protein CASSIQGDEETQYF.

This chain links TRBV28 with TRBJ2-3; TRBD1 aligns across 8 bases. Germline V gene lookup returns CDR1 MDHEN and CDR2 SYDVKM. The V segment lost 5 bases and the J segment 3 bases; nucleotides outside the gene matches: 19. The CDR3 is made up of 19 amino acids. DNA for the CDR3: TGTGCCAGCAGTCCACCCCGACCCGGTCGATACAGGGGGACAGATACGCAGTATTTT. Its protein product is CASSPPRPGRYRGTDTQYF.

The DNA for the CDR3 is TGTGCCAGCAGTTACCCTCAGGGGGGTGGCGCTTTCTTT. Translated: CASSYPQGGGAFF. The chain combines TRBV6-2 or TRBV6-3 with TRBJ1-1; 7 bases line up with TRBD1. CDR3 size: 13 residues. Germline assignment: CDR1 MNHEY and CDR2 SVGEGT. V was pared by 2 bases and J by 11 bases, with 8 bases of the junction left unmatched.

The sample holds a few counts of this clonotype. The V and J genes are TRBV6-1 and TRBJ1-2; D unresolved. Germline V gene sequence: CDR1 MNHNS, CDR2 SASEGT. V lost 0 bases and J 4 bases, leaving 3 bases between the germline ends. This CDR3 region has 12 residues. CDR3 loop: CASSEAAYGYTF. The CDR3 DNA sequence: TGTGCCAGCAGTGAAGCTGCCTATGGCTACACCTTC.

This sequence joins TRBV2 and TRBJ1-2; TRBD1 aligns across 7 bases. Germline CDR1 reads SNHLY; CDR2 reads FYNNEI. The CDR3 spans 15 residues. The J segment lost 0 bases and the V segment lost 5 bases, leaving 6 bases of the junction unmatched. The CDR3 DNA follows: TGTGCCAGCAGTTCGACAGGGAGAGCTAACTATGGCTACACCTTC. Translating gives CASSSTGRANYGYTF.

The rearrangement uses TRBV3-1 and TRBJ2-7, with TRBD1 matching over 8 bases. The CDR3 loop spans 15 amino acids. V lost 3 bases, J lost 4 bases, and 8 bases stayed unmatched. Germline CDR1 LGHDT, CDR2 YNNKEL (reference sequence). Here the CDR3 DNA reads TGTGCCAGCAGCCAGCAGACAGGGGTTAGATACGAGCAGTACTTC. Translated, it gives CASSQQTGVRYEQYF.

The CDR3 is CSAVDATTDTQYF. In nucleotides, the CDR3 is TGCAGCGCCGTGGACGCGACCACAGATACGCAGTATTTT. This chain links TRBV29-1 with TRBJ2-3; D gene unclear. Germline values: CDR1 SQVTM, CDR2 ANQGSEA. Deletions cut 7 bases from V and 2 bases from J, with 13 bases between. The CDR3 runs 13 residues.

V and J are TRBV6-2 or TRBV6-3 and TRBJ2-4; 9 bases map to TRBD2. The last part of the DNA fits TRBJ2-7 better; the J call may be wrong. The CDR3 totals 15 residues. The germline V gene has CDR1 MNHEY and CDR2 SVGEGT. The CDR3 region is CASSDPGLAVYEQYF. CDR3 coding DNA: TGTGCCAGCAGTGACCCGGGACTAGCAGTATACGAGCAGTACTTC.

The chain is built from TRBV7-9 and TRBJ1-4, with D maybe TRBD1 (6 bases). The CDR3 has 17 residues. V was shortened by 2 bases and J by 1 base, with 14 bases between the two germline ends. Per germline, CDR1 SEHNR and CDR2 FQNEAQ (reference sequence). DNA of the CDR3: TGTGCCAGCAGCTTATCCGGGGCCAGGGGAACTAATGAAAAACTGTTTTTT. Protein product: CASSLSGARGTNEKLFF.

This clonotype occurred a few times. The genes are TRBV4-2 and TRBJ2-1, with 10 nucleotides matching TRBD2. CDR1 LGHNA and CDR2 YNFKEQ come from the germline V gene. The CDR3 sequence is 16 residues long. J gave up 2 bases and V 3 bases, and 4 bases lay outside the gene matches. The CDR3 reads CASSQPGLATYNEQFF. The CDR3 bases are TGTGCCAGCAGCCAGCCGGGACTAGCGACCTACAATGAGCAGTTCTTC.

V and J are TRBV20-1 and TRBJ2-7; tentative D call: TRBD1 (5 bases). V lost 3 bases to trimming and J lost 2 bases, with 17 bases between them. Germline loops: CDR1 DFQATT, CDR2 SNEGSKA (reference sequence). The CDR3 is 15 amino acids. CDR3 amino acids: CSARRPYAGTYEQYF. CDR3 nucleotide sequence: TGCAGTGCTAGGCGCCCCTACGCAGGGACCTACGAGCAGTACTTC.

This sequence joins TRBV4-2 and TRBJ2-2; D might be TRBD1 (5 bases). The germline V gene has CDR1 LGHNA and CDR2 YNFKEQ. The CDR3 consists of 15 residues. The V and J ends lost 3 bases and 6 bases respectively, with 14 bases between them. The CDR3 loop is CASSQQGSLPGELFF. The CDR3 DNA reads TGTGCCAGCAGCCAGCAGGGTTCTCTACCCGGGGAGCTGTTTTTT.

The chain couples TRBV15 to TRBJ1-5; no clear D. V was clipped by 1 base and J by 8 bases, with 15 bases between them. The germline gives CDR1 LNHNV, CDR2 YYDKDF (reference sequence). The CDR3 covers 15 residues. CDR3 sequence (DNA): TGTGCCACCAGCAGAGGCCGAGGTATTGGGGAGCCCCAGCATTTT. As protein: CATSRGRGIGEPQHF.

Written as DNA, the CDR3 is TGTGCCAGCAGCTTGTTGGAGAATCAGTTCTTC. This encodes CASSLLENQFF. The J gene is TRBJ2-1, the V gene TRBV5-6; D not certain. The CDR3 covers 11 residues. Germline values: CDR1 SGHDT, CDR2 YYEEEE. Deletions cut 1 base from V and 13 bases from J, with 9 bases between.

The rearrangement joins TRBV5-1 to TRBJ1-5; D might be TRBD1 (5 bases). V lost 4 bases, J lost 9 bases, and 17 bases lay in between. Germline lookup yields CDR1 SGHRS and CDR2 YFSETQ. This CDR3 contains 14 residues. The CDR3 region has the DNA TGCGCCAGCAGCACTGACAGTGGCGGGGGGCCCCAGCATTTT. Translated, it gives CASSTDSGGGPQHF.

This clonotype was observed a few times. CDR3 bases: TGCAGTGCTATGGTGACTCGCACCGGGGAGCTGTTTTTT. Translated: CSAMVTRTGELFF. The chain joins TRBV20-1 to TRBJ2-2; the D is unclear. From germline, CDR1 is DFQATT and CDR2 SNEGSKA (reference sequence). The V end was cut by 4 bases, the J end by 4 bases, with 10 bases between. The CDR3 has 13 amino acids.

The sample holds a few counts of this clonotype. Written as DNA, the CDR3 is TGTGCCAGCAGTTTAGCTCAGGGCTCGGGCAATCAGCCCCAGCATTTT. As protein: CASSLAQGSGNQPQHF. The chain carries TRBV12-3 or TRBV12-4 and TRBJ1-5; the D gene is possibly TRBD1 (5 bases). The germline V and J ends were trimmed by 0 bases and 2 bases, with 11 bases remaining between them. The CDR3 is made up of 16 amino acids.

The chain combines TRBV27 with TRBJ2-4, with a tentative D call TRBD1 (6 bases). The J call may be faulty, since TRBJ2-7 better matches the DNA end. This CDR3 is built from 14 residues. Germline assignment: CDR1 MNHEY and CDR2 SMNVEV (reference sequence). CDR3 coding DNA: TGTGCCAGCAGTCTAATTGGGGGCTCGGGCGAGCAGTACTTC. Translated: CASSLIGGSGEQYF.

The CDR3 nucleotides are TGTGCCGCGGAGGGACTAGCGGAGTATGAGCAGTACTTC. Protein product: CAAEGLAEYEQYF. The gene calls are TRBV2 and TRBJ2-5; 11 bases are shared with TRBD2. Germline V gene data show CDR1 as SNHLY and CDR2 as FYNNEI. CDR3 length: 13 amino acids. J lost 11 bases, V lost 11 bases, and 13 bases had no gene match.

This clonotype was counted between two and nine times. The V and J genes are TRBV4-3 and TRBJ2-1; D possibly corresponds to TRBD1 (7 bases). V was shortened by 0 bases and J by 7 bases, with 19 bases between the two germline ends. Germline lookup yields CDR1 LGHNA and CDR2 YSLEER. CDR3 length: 17 residues. CDR3 protein: CASSQDTVQGGQNEQFF. Here the CDR3 DNA reads TGCGCCAGCAGCCAAGATACGGTGCAGGGGGGCCAAAATGAGCAGTTCTTC.

The table lists this clonotype with a few counts. The rearrangement links TRBV4-3 to TRBJ2-1; D might be TRBD2 (5 bases). The V end lost 2 bases, the J end lost 6 bases, and 14 bases lay between the germline ends. The germline gives CDR1 LGHNA, CDR2 YSLEER. CDR3 size: 15 residues. The CDR3 sequence is CASSQLLPAGNEQFF. The CDR3 nucleotides are TGCGCCAGCAGCCAACTTCTCCCCGCGGGCAATGAGCAGTTCTTC.

The V gene is TRBV24-1, the J gene TRBJ2-3, with a weak D call TRBD2 (6 bases). The germline V gene has CDR1 KGHDR and CDR2 SFDVKD. CDR3 length: 15 amino acids. The V gene lost 3 bases and the J gene lost 1 base, with 10 bases spanning the gap. CDR3 coding DNA: TGTGCCACCAGTGATGTGTCGGGGGGCACAGATACGCAGTATTTT. Protein sequence: CATSDVSGGTDTQYF.

This clonotype was detected only a few times. The chain carries TRBV20-1 and TRBJ1-5; 9 nucleotides align to TRBD1. The CDR3 has 14 amino acids. With V trimmed by 0 bases and J by 4 bases, 1 base remained unmatched. Germline CDR1 reads DFQATT; CDR2 reads SNEGSKA (reference sequence). CDR3 residues: CSAREGQGNQPQHF. The CDR3 DNA reads TGCAGTGCTAGAGAGGGACAGGGTAATCAGCCCCAGCATTTT.

This clonotype was found a few times. CDR3 sequence (DNA): TGTGCCAGCTCACCAAGGCAGACAGATACGCAGTATTTT. Its translation: CASSPRQTDTQYF. The chain has TRBV18 and TRBJ2-3; no firm D call. There are 13 residues in the CDR3. Trimming shortened V by 2 bases and J by 3 bases, and 6 bases separated the two germline ends. CDR1 and CDR2 from the germline V gene are KGHSH and LQKENI.